The 22 T cell receptor beta chains below were found in one sample sequenced in a study of cytomegalovirus exposure and HLA in healthy donors. Primers included in the PCR were 60 Vbeta and 13 Jbeta primers. TCRdb keeps only in-frame clones here, not all; method: immunoSEQ multiplex PCR. The sample gives about 160,000 clones, roughly 70% of which show up once; around 6.8% is in the top ten. Sequencing used PBMCs. These receptors all stem from a middle-aged man in good health and CMV-seropositive.

This chain uses TRBV5-6 with TRBJ1-1; no clear D. The germline gives CDR1 SGHDT, CDR2 YYEEEE. The CDR3 covers 16 residues. V was shortened by 0 bases and J by 0 bases, with 12 bases between the two germline ends. The CDR3 sequence: CASSLGQFMMNTEAFF. The CDR3 nucleotides are TGTGCCAGCAGCTTGGGGCAGTTTATGATGAACACTGAAGCTTTCTTT.

The chain uses TRBV6-5 and TRBJ2-1; TRBD1 might be the D (5 bases). This CDR3 has 13 amino acids. Trimming took off 2 bases at V and 8 bases at J, with 10 bases between the two ends. In germline, CDR1 is MNHEY, CDR2 SVGAGI. DNA for the CDR3: TGTGCCAGCAGTTACGCAGGGCGGTATGAGCAGTTCTTC. Translated: CASSYAGRYEQFF.

The rearrangement uses TRBV9 and TRBJ1-2; 9 bases are a match to TRBD1. The V gene's germline CDR1 is SGDLS and CDR2 YYNGEE. This CDR3 spans 16 amino acids. J gave up 5 bases and V 3 bases, and 11 bases lay outside the gene matches. The CDR3 sequence: CASSALRQGDGYGYTF. CDR3 nucleotides: TGTGCCAGCAGCGCCTTGCGACAGGGGGATGGATATGGCTACACCTTC.

The chain carries TRBV7-3 and TRBJ1-6; no clear D. The CDR3 length is 16 residues. Germline V gene sequence: CDR1 SGHTA, CDR2 FQGTGA. Trimming removed 1 base from V and 6 bases from J, with 13 bases in between. The chain's CDR3 is CASSLMGGLGNSPLHF. The CDR3 DNA reads as TGTGCCAGCAGCTTAATGGGAGGGCTGGGTAATTCACCCCTCCACTTT.

This chain joins TRBV7-2 and TRBJ2-3; D is possibly TRBD2 (5 bases). CDR3 size: 14 residues. The germline V gene encodes CDR1 SGHTA and CDR2 FQGNSA. V was cut by 4 bases and J by 6 bases, with 14 bases left in between. CDR3 nucleotide sequence: TGTGCCAGCAGCTCCCTTGGTTCGGGGGATACGCAGTATTTT. It yields the protein CASSSLGSGDTQYF.

V is TRBV5-6 and J is TRBJ2-1, with D maybe TRBD2 (5 bases). The V gene lost 1 base and the J gene lost 7 bases, with 15 bases spanning the gap. CDR1 is SGHDT and CDR2 is YYEEEE in the germline V gene. This CDR3 comprises 15 residues. The CDR3 coding sequence is TGTGCCAGCAGCTTGTACGGGGTACTCGTTAATGAGCAGTTCTTC. Protein product: CASSLYGVLVNEQFF.

J is TRBJ2-3 and V is TRBV7-2; TRBD1 is a possible D gene (6 bases). Germline V CDR1 and CDR2: SGHTA, FQGNSA. This CDR3 contains 15 residues. Trimming stripped 2 bases from V and 0 bases from J, with 9 bases between. CDR3 region: CASSLRGRSTDTQYF. The CDR3, as DNA: TGTGCCAGCAGCTTAAGGGGGAGAAGCACAGATACGCAGTATTTT.

CDR3 region: CASKPQGVSSYEQYF. The CDR3 coding sequence is TGTGCCAGCAAGCCCCAGGGGGTTAGCTCCTACGAGCAGTACTTC. J is TRBJ2-7 and V is TRBV6-1, with TRBD1 matching 7 bases. The CDR3 spans 15 residues. Germline assignment: CDR1 MNHNS and CDR2 SASEGT. V gave up 7 bases and J gave up 0 bases; unmatched junction bases: 9.

This clone was picked up one time. This chain connects TRBV5-1 to TRBJ2-3; TRBD2 matches 8 bases. The CDR3 is 16 amino acids. Trimming took 5 bases from V and 1 from J; bases not matched to a gene: 9. The germline V gene has CDR1 SGHRS and CDR2 YFSETQ. The DNA for the CDR3 is TGCGCCAGCAGGCAACCGGGGGGGCCCGGCACAGATACGCAGTATTTT. Encoded protein: CASRQPGGPGTDTQYF.

In regard to this clone: Other DNA variants within this sample encode the same CDR3. The chain is built from TRBV7-2 and TRBJ2-7, with D unclear. The germline V gene has CDR1 SGHTA and CDR2 FQGNSA. The CDR3 is 11 amino acids. Trimming pared 4 bases from V and 3 bases from J, leaving 4 bases between. CDR3 DNA: TGTGCCAGCAGCTCGTTCTACGAGCAGTACTTC. Its protein is CASSSFYEQYF.

The chain uses TRBV19 and TRBJ1-1; tentatively, D is TRBD1 (6 bases). Trimming removed 7 bases at V and 6 bases at J, with 9 bases between. This CDR3 spans 11 amino acids. Germline V gene lookup returns CDR1 LNHDA and CDR2 SQIVND (reference sequence). In DNA, the CDR3 is TGTGCCAGTAACAACAGGGCTGAAGCTTTCTTT. Protein: CASNNRAEAFF.

By sample fraction, this clone is medium-sized. This chain joins TRBV10-3 and TRBJ1-5; 7 bases agree with TRBD1. The CDR3 covers 16 residues. The germline CDR1 and CDR2 sequences are ENHRY and SYGVKD. The junction had 13 bases not matched to a gene; V was cut back by 10 bases and J by 1 base. CDR3 loop: CATGTDQANSNQPQHF. The CDR3 DNA is TGTGCCACCGGGACAGACCAAGCTAACAGCAATCAGCCCCAGCATTTT.

V usage is TRBV19 and J usage is TRBJ2-4; D is ambiguous. Germline assignment: CDR1 LNHDA and CDR2 SQIVND (reference sequence). The length of the CDR3 is 16 residues. V lost 3 bases to trimming and J lost 0 bases, with 12 bases between them. DNA for the CDR3: TGTGCCAGTAGTATGGCGGCAGACGTAGCCAAAAACATTCAGTACTTC. It codes for CASSMAADVAKNIQYF.

The rearrangement links TRBV30 to TRBJ1-1; the D gene is possibly TRBD1 (5 bases). Trimming removed 2 bases at V and 1 base at J, with 14 bases between. This CDR3 is 15 amino acids long. Germline V gene lookup returns CDR1 GTSNPN and CDR2 SVGIG (reference sequence). CDR3 coding DNA: TGTGCCTGGAGTATACCGGGACTGGCGAACACTGAAGCTTTCTTT. This encodes CAWSIPGLANTEAFF.

V gene TRBV7-8 combines with J gene TRBJ2-5; D is perhaps TRBD1 (6 bases). The CDR3 is 14 amino acids. Germline CDR1 reads SGHVS; CDR2 reads FQNEAQ. Trimming took off 2 bases at V and 0 bases at J, with 7 bases between the two ends. The CDR3 region is CASSLRTDQETQYF. The CDR3 DNA reads as TGTGCCAGCAGCTTAAGGACAGACCAAGAGACCCAGTACTTC.

This chain joins TRBV7-2 and TRBJ1-2, with 10 nucleotides matching TRBD1. The germline gives CDR1 SGHTA, CDR2 FQGNSA. This CDR3 region has 15 residues. J lost 5 bases, V lost 5 bases, and 8 bases had no gene match. The CDR3 reads CASSRRDRGSYGYTF. The DNA for the CDR3 is TGTGCCAGCAGCAGACGGGACAGGGGAAGTTATGGCTACACCTTC.

This sequence joins TRBV4-3 and TRBJ2-7, with D maybe TRBD2 (5 bases). Per germline, CDR1 LGHNA and CDR2 YSLEER. Trimming pared 0 bases from V and 0 bases from J, leaving 12 bases between. The CDR3 sequence is 16 residues long. CDR3 loop: CASSQEATGSSYEQYF. CDR3 bases: TGCGCCAGCAGCCAAGAGGCGACGGGGTCCTCCTACGAGCAGTACTTC.

The sample holds a few counts of this clone. The chain uses TRBV5-4 and TRBJ2-2; D uncertain. The V and J ends lost 1 base and 2 bases respectively, with 9 bases between them. This CDR3 comprises 15 residues. In germline, CDR1 is SGHNT, CDR2 YYREEE (reference sequence). The CDR3 bases are TGTGCCAGCAGCTTGAGACAAGTTAACACCGGGGAGCTGTTTTTT. Translation gives CASSLRQVNTGELFF.

This chain joins TRBV19 and TRBJ1-1, with D possibly being TRBD1 (6 bases). The V end was cut by 5 bases, the J end by 7 bases, with 17 bases between. Germline CDR1 LNHDA, CDR2 SQIVND (reference sequence). The CDR3 has 14 residues. CDR3 bases: TGTGCCAGTAGTCCCCACGGGGGGCAGAATGAAGCTTTCTTT. Translating it yields CASSPHGGQNEAFF.

This sequence joins TRBV5-8 and TRBJ2-6, with 12 bases aligning to TRBD1. The CDR3 runs to 16 residues. The V segment lost 5 bases and the J segment 4 bases; nucleotides outside the gene matches: 4. Germline values: CDR1 SGHTS, CDR2 YDEGEE. CDR3 bases: TGTGCCAGCAGTTGGGACAGGGGGCTCGGGGCCAACGTCCTGACTTTC. Its translation is CASSWDRGLGANVLTF.

The V gene is TRBV5-4, the J gene TRBJ2-1, with TRBD2 identical over 12 bases. The trim removed 3 bases at V and 5 bases at J, leaving 3 bases unmatched. CDR3 size: 15 residues. Germline V gives CDR1 SGHNT, CDR2 YYREEE (reference sequence). This CDR3 is CASSSTSGGNNEQFF. The CDR3 region has the DNA TGTGCCAGCAGCTCAACTAGCGGGGGGAACAATGAGCAGTTCTTC.

The rearrangement uses TRBV5-1 and TRBJ1-1; D is unclear. This CDR3 spans 14 amino acids. V was cut by 0 bases and J by 1 base, with 7 bases left in between. Per the germline V gene, CDR1 is SGHRS and CDR2 is YFSETQ. CDR3 nucleotides: TGCGCCAGCAGCTTGGGGGCGTCGAACACTGAAGCTTTCTTT. As protein: CASSLGASNTEAFF.